This T cell receptor beta chain was obtained from a study of blood T cell repertoires in COVID-19. For the study at large: Collection of acute and convalescent COVID-19 samples took place in the United States, Italy and Spain. PBMCs, B-cell-depleted T cells, or T cells were the source of the cDNA or gDNA that made up the material.

Germline CDR1 is KGHSH and CDR2 is LQKENI. V was pared by 3 bases and J by 4 bases, with 5 bases of the junction left unmatched. The CDR3 spans 15 residues. In the study's own analysis: Amplification of reference gene primers provided the estimated nucleated cell counts. Some clones are missing from TCRdb's copy, which holds only in-frame ones; the method was immunoSEQ multiplex PCR. V, J and clone size are those of that table, while D and trimming were read from the DNA. The sample gives some 120,000 clones, more than 75% of which show up once; around 20% is in the top ten. The source material was peripheral blood. The rearrangement joins TRBV18 to TRBJ2-1; 8 bases are shared with TRBD2. The receptor was isolated from a woman between 45 and 60 years old who had recovered from COVID-19. This CDR3 is CASSPLSGAYNEQFF. For the CDR3, the DNA is TGTGCCAGCTCACCGCTTAGCGGGGCGTACAATGAGCAGTTCTTC.